This TCR beta chain was sequenced during a study of blood T cell repertoires in COVID-19. Across the study: Specimens from acute and convalescent COVID-19 originated in the United States, Italy and Spain. From T cells, B-cell-depleted T cells, or PBMCs came the material, which was cDNA or gDNA.

V dropped 6 bases and J dropped 2 bases, with 20 bases sitting between them. The CDR3 is 16 amino acids. Germline-derived CDR1 and CDR2 are SNHLY and FYNNEI. The table came from immunoSEQ multiplex PCR; TCRdb's copy has only in-frame clones and leaves some out. The repertoire has approximately 300,000 clones, roughly 87% of them found once; the top ten carry 2% to 3%. The genes are TRBV2 and TRBJ2-7, with D possibly TRBD1 on 6 matching bases. The origin of this receptor is a man aged 18 to 29 with active or convalescent COVID-19. Sequencing was done on a sample of peripheral blood. CDR3 sequence: CASRVEGEPPTYEQYF. The CDR3 nucleotides are TGTGCCAGCAGGGTCGAGGGGGAGCCCCCCACCTACGAGCAGTACTTC.